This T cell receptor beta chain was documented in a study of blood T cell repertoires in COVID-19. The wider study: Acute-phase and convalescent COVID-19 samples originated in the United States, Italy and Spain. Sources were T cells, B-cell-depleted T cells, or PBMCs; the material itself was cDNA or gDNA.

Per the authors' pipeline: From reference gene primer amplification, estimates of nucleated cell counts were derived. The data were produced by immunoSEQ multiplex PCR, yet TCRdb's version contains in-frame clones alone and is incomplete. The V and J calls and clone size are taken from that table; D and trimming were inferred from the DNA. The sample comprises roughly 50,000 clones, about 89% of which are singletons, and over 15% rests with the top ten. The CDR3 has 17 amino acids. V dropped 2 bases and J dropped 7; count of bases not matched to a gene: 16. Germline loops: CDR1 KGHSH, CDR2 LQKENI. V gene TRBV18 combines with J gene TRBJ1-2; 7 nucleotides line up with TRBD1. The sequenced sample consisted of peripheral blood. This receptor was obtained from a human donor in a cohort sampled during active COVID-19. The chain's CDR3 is CASSPTTQGEGSGGYTF. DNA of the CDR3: TGTGCCAGCTCACCAACGACCCAGGGGGAAGGATCCGGTGGCTACACCTTC.